A single sample gave rise to the 13 T cell receptor beta chains below, sequenced in a study of prognosis after radiotherapy for stage I lung cancer. Genomic DNA yielded TCR beta CDR3, amplified by two-round multiplex PCR. The use of primers specific to each TRBV and TRBJ gene characterized first-round PCR. A single record per CDR3 protein comes from TCRdb applying MiXCR to the multiplex PCR reads. Among nearly 25,000 distinct CDR3 sequences listed, about 34% were seen once. The material sequenced was PBMCs, taken before or after stereotactic body radiation therapy (not recorded which). These receptors were taken from a donor over 45 with non-small cell lung cancer.

CDR3 DNA: TGCAGTGCTAGAGAGGGGACAGGGGCTCAGCCCCAGCATTTT. This encodes CSAREGTGAQPQHF. The chain is built from TRBV20-1 and TRBJ1-5; TRBD1 agrees at 10 bases. Germline V lookup: CDR1 DFQATT, CDR2 SNEGSKA (reference sequence). This CDR3 is 14 amino acids long. V shed 0 bases and J 6 bases; nucleotides not matched to a gene: 2.

Points on this clonotype: A far larger clone is only one base removed, so a read error is likely. This chain connects TRBV6-2 or TRBV6-3 to TRBJ1-2, with TRBD1 matching 8 bases. In germline, CDR1 is MNHEY, CDR2 SVGEGT. Trimming cost V 5 bases and J 5 bases; bases outside gene matches: 4. The CDR3 sequence is 13 residues long. The CDR3 DNA is TGTGCCAGCAGTGAAGGACAGGGATATGGCTACACCTTC. Translating it yields CASSEGQGYGYTF.

The chain has TRBV2 and TRBJ1-5; D might be TRBD1 (5 bases). CDR3 size: 15 residues. The germline V gene encodes CDR1 SNHLY and CDR2 FYNNEI. V lost 8 bases and J 2 bases, leaving 16 bases between the germline ends. CDR3 loop: CASQGRGRGNQPQHF. CDR3 nucleotides: TGTGCCAGCCAAGGCCGGGGACGGGGCAATCAGCCCCAGCATTTT.

This clonotype was observed a few times. J is TRBJ1-6 and V is TRBV30, with D tentatively TRBD1 (6 bases). The CDR3 length is 13 residues. Germline V gives CDR1 GTSNPN, CDR2 SVGIG (reference sequence). V lost 1 base, J lost 7 bases, and 8 bases lay in between. DNA of the CDR3: TGTGCCTGGAGTGACAGGGACAATTCACCCCTCCACTTT. Its protein is CAWSDRDNSPLHF. The full variable domain, its missing parts supplied by reference TRBV30 and TRBJ1-6, is SQTIHQWPATLVQPVGSPLSLECTVEGTSNPNLYWYRQAAGRGLQLLFYSVGIGQISSEVPQNLSASRPQDRQFILSSKKLLLSDSGFYLCAWSDRDNSPLHFGNGTRLTVT.

This clonotype was seen ten or more times. This chain connects TRBV7-2 to TRBJ2-7, with D perhaps matching TRBD2 (5 bases). V lost 5 bases, J lost 6 bases, and 11 bases lay in between. The CDR3 consists of 12 residues. Looked up from germline, CDR1 is SGHTA and CDR2 is FQGNSA. The DNA for the CDR3 is TGTGCCAGCAGCCAAGACTATCGCGAGCAGTACTTC. Amino acids: CASSQDYREQYF. The variable domain in full, with the rest retrieved from reference TRBV7-2 and TRBJ2-7, is GAGVSQSPSNKVTEKGKDVELRCDPISGHTALYWYRQSLGQGLEFLIYFQGNSAPDKSGLPSDRFSAERTGGSVSTLTIQRTQQEDSAVYLCASSQDYREQYFGPGTRLTVT.

This clonotype has at least ten counts. The V and J genes are TRBV2 and TRBJ2-2; no reliable D call. Trimming stripped 6 bases from V and 1 base from J, with 3 bases between. The CDR3 covers 12 residues. The germline gives CDR1 SNHLY, CDR2 FYNNEI. For the CDR3, the DNA is TGTGCCAGCAGGGTGAACACCGGGGAGCTGTTTTTT. This translates into CASRVNTGELFF.

V gene TRBV6-2 or TRBV6-3 combines with J gene TRBJ1-6; 7 nucleotides match TRBD1. Germline V lookup: CDR1 MNHEY, CDR2 SVGEGT. This CDR3 contains 16 residues. Trimming at V came to 5 bases and at J to 5 bases, leaving 9 bases not matched to a gene. The CDR3 sequence is CASSEGPQGDNSPLHF. The DNA for the CDR3 is TGTGCCAGCAGTGAGGGTCCGCAGGGGGATAATTCACCCCTCCACTTT.

At least ten counts were recorded for this clonotype. The chain couples TRBV2 to TRBJ2-1; D possibly corresponds to TRBD2 (5 bases). This CDR3 is built from 11 residues. Germline values: CDR1 SNHLY, CDR2 FYNNEI. Trimming took off 2 bases at V and 10 bases at J, with 6 bases between the two ends. The CDR3 reads CASSEPGEQFF. The CDR3 region has the DNA TGTGCCAGCAGTGAACCGGGGGAGCAGTTCTTC.

The table lists this clonotype with many counts. V gene TRBV7-9 combines with J gene TRBJ1-4; no firm D call. The CDR3 totals 15 residues. CDR1 SEHNR and CDR2 FQNEAQ come from the germline V gene (reference sequence). V was clipped by 1 base and J by 2 bases, with 8 bases between them. CDR3 in amino acids: CASSLVALTNEKLFF. The CDR3 bases are TGTGCCAGCAGCTTAGTGGCGCTGACTAATGAAAAACTGTTTTTT.

This clonotype has a count of ten or more. The genes are TRBV12-3 or TRBV12-4 and TRBJ1-3; D is uncertain. V lost 7 bases and J 0 bases, leaving 16 bases between the germline ends. The CDR3 runs to 16 residues. The CDR3 DNA reads as TGTGCCAGCAAATTACGGGGTTCGCACTCTGGAAACACCATATATTTT. Translation: CASKLRGSHSGNTIYF.

This CDR3 is CSVEIWRESYEQYF. The DNA of the CDR3 is TGCAGCGTTGAAATATGGCGGGAATCCTACGAGCAGTACTTC. The gene calls are TRBV29-1 and TRBJ2-7; tentatively, D is TRBD2 (6 bases). Germline loops: CDR1 SQVTM, CDR2 ANQGSEA. CDR3 length: 14 amino acids. Trimming stripped 2 bases from V and 1 base from J, with 12 bases between.

This clonotype came up many times. This sequence joins TRBV5-5 and TRBJ2-3, with D uncertain. CDR3 length equals 15 residues. Germline CDR1 is SGHKS and CDR2 is YYEKEE (reference sequence). Trimming removed 2 bases from V and 2 bases from J, with 12 bases in between. The CDR3 protein is CASSFGPQLTDTQYF. CDR3 nucleotide sequence: TGTGCCAGCAGCTTCGGTCCCCAACTCACAGATACGCAGTATTTT. Full variable domain (missing parts from reference TRBV5-5 and TRBJ2-3): DAGVTQSPTHLIKTRGQQVTLRCSPISGHKSVSWYQQVLGQGPQFIFQYYEKEERGRGNFPDRFSARQFPNYSSELNVNALLLGDSALYLCASSFGPQLTDTQYFGPGTRLTVL.

The chain joins TRBV6-1 to TRBJ2-3; 13 bases fit TRBD2. CDR1 MNHNS and CDR2 SASEGT come from the germline V gene. This CDR3 comprises 15 residues. With V trimmed by 5 bases and J by 5 bases, 4 bases remained unmatched. The CDR3 DNA reads as TGTGCCAGCAGTCCCGGGACTAGCGGGAAAGATACGCAGTATTTT. Its translation is CASSPGTSGKDTQYF.